Listed below are T cell receptor beta chains from one sample, sequenced in a study of T cells in Graves' hyperthyroidism and ophthalmopathy. TCRdb reanalysed the multiplex PCR reads using MiXCR and keeps one entry per CDR3 protein. The repertoire holds almost 600,000 distinct CDR3 sequences, with about 15% as singletons. Sequencing used blood. The receptor set was obtained from a woman aged 30 to 39 with Graves' hyperthyroidism that later progressed to Graves' ophthalmopathy. Both conserved end residues are part of each CDR3. A D gene is named only where the DNA matches it firmly.

j_call	d_call	v_call	cdr3_aa
TRBJ2-2	TRBD2	TRBV19	CASSIPGGFPGELFF
TRBJ2-7	NA	TRBV7-2	CASSLASPTYEQYF
TRBJ2-1	NA	TRBV11-2	CASSLLAAREQFF
TRBJ2-1	TRBD2	TRBV5-1	CASSKGLAGGAYNEQFF
TRBJ2-7	TRBD1	TRBV9	CASSGRTGVDEQYF
TRBJ1-5	TRBD1	TRBV24-1	CATSGGQGNQPQHF
TRBJ2-5	TRBD2	TRBV6-2/TRBV6-3	CASSYGLAGGPGETQYF
TRBJ2-1	TRBD1	TRBV11-3	CASSLSRTGSYNEQFF
TRBJ1-1	TRBD1	TRBV28	CASSVPGTANTEAFF
TRBJ1-5	NA	TRBV24-1	CATSDGVGVGQPQHF
TRBJ2-5	NA	TRBV2	CASRPTGGETQYF
TRBJ2-5	NA	TRBV7-3	CASSLTVRLALPPEVETQYF
TRBJ2-3	TRBD2	TRBV4-1	CASSQDSSGRTDTQYF
TRBJ1-4	NA	TRBV29-1	CSVALIRDEKLFF
TRBJ1-1	TRBD1	TRBV27	CASSAGTGGVGGEAFF
TRBJ2-4	NA	TRBV28	CASGGTVSTKNIQYF
TRBJ1-5	TRBD1	TRBV28	CASSSGQGGIWSNQPQHF
TRBJ1-3	NA	TRBV2	CASSIGQLGNTIYF
TRBJ1-5	NA	TRBV15	CATSLPSGRVGQPQHF
TRBJ2-1	NA	TRBV7-3	CASSTPGLNEQFF
TRBJ2-2	TRBD2	TRBV30	CASSRLAGSNTGELFF
TRBJ1-2	NA	TRBV20-1	CSASNTNGYTF
TRBJ2-5	NA	TRBV24-1	CATSDFEGWMETQYF
TRBJ2-1	NA	TRBV9	CASSVARGYAYNEQFF
TRBJ2-1	TRBD2	TRBV2	CASSPSTSGALYNEQFF
TRBJ1-2	TRBD1	TRBV6-2/TRBV6-3	CASSYSRTGDYGYTF
TRBJ1-1	NA	TRBV30	CAWKGPGPNTEAFF
TRBJ2-1	NA	TRBV15	CATSRSSGYNEQFF
TRBJ2-3	NA	TRBV20-1	CSAEESATSTDTQYF
TRBJ1-3	NA	TRBV5-1	CASSLGPGNTIYF
TRBJ2-1	TRBD1	TRBV27	CASSVDRVVEQFF
TRBJ2-7	NA	TRBV7-8	CASSLGPVTGEQYF
TRBJ2-1	TRBD1	TRBV10-3	CAIRTGERTYNEQFF
TRBJ1-3	NA	TRBV18	CASSPERSGNTIYF
TRBJ1-6	TRBD1	TRBV4-1	CASSPGTGNNSPLHF
TRBJ1-1	NA	TRBV20-1	CSARARGQNTEAFF
TRBJ2-6	NA	TRBV19	CVGSGANVLTF
TRBJ2-1	NA	TRBV2	CASRGNEQFF
TRBJ1-2	NA	TRBV27	CASTDGWGYTF